This T cell receptor beta chain was profiled in a study of control samples from healthy donors and cancer patients (dated by TCRdb to about 2020). Receptor libraries were prepared by the immunoSEQ multiplex PCR assay. The table was pulled from immuneACCESS by TCRdb, which kept in-frame rearrangements only. Such tables lose some clones; where checked, under half of the loss comes from unresolved V genes, and the rest has no known cause. This sample is represented by about 120,000 clones; 75% to 90% of them were singletons. The ten most abundant clones make up around 1.1% of the sample. Looking up the germline V gene (reference sequence) yields CDR1 LGHDT and CDR2 YNNKEL. V and J are trimmed by 3 bases and 6 bases, and the gene matches miss 3 bases of the junction. From the cysteine through the phenylalanine, the CDR3 covers 13 amino acids. Left in the record is the CDR3 DNA by itself, 39 bases read in frame from the first base.

About this clone itself: What this receptor recognizes is not known. No base quality values were provided; no much bigger clone lies one nucleotide off.

Sequencing input: PBMCs. The sequence derives from a woman aged 45-65 years with colorectal cancer. The sequence joins TRBV3-1 (or the pseudogene TRBV3-2) to TRBJ2-7; the junction holds 9 bases that match TRBD1. The bases read TGTGCCAGCAGCCAGGACAGGGGAACCGAGCAGTACTTC. Protein translation: CASSQDRGTEQYF.